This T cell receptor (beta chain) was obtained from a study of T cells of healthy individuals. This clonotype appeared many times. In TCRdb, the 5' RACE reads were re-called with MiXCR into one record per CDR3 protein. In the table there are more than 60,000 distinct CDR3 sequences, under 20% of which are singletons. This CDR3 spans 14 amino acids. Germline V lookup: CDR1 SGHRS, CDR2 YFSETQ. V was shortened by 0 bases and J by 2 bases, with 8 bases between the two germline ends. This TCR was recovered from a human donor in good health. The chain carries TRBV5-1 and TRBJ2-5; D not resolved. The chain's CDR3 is CASSLGQSQETQYF. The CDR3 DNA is TGCGCCAGCAGCTTGGGTCAGTCTCAAGAGACCCAGTACTTC.